This TCR beta chain is from a study of T cell responses to AZD1222 COVID-19 vaccine. The CDR3 covers 15 residues. V was shortened by 5 bases and J by 3 bases, with 17 bases between the two germline ends. The V gene's germline CDR1 is MDHEN and CDR2 SYDVKM. Libraries were prepared by immunoSEQ multiplex PCR; TCRdb keeps only in-frame clonotypes and omits some of them. The sample has some 150,000 clones; approximately 89% are singletons. Sequenced material: peripheral blood, taken on day 0 of AZD1222 vaccination. The sequence came from an adult in good health. The rearrangement links TRBV28 to TRBJ2-7, with D possibly matching TRBD2 (5 bases). CDR3 DNA: TGTGCCAGCAGTCCCCCGGGTAGCGAAGGCTACGAGCAGTACTTC. Protein sequence: CASSPPGSEGYEQYF.